The 19 T cell receptor beta chains reported below all come from one sample, sequenced in a study of blood T cell repertoires in COVID-19. Data came from immunoSEQ multiplex PCR; TCRdb stores just in-frame clones and leaves some out. The sample includes approximately 230,000 clones, 86% of them seen just once. Sequencing used PBMCs or T cells enriched from blood (not recorded which). The receptors here all came from a man between 18 and 29 years old who had recovered from COVID-19.

This clone was counted between two and nine times. The rearrangement uses TRBV30 and TRBJ1-4; 7 nucleotides agree with TRBD1. Germline CDR1 and CDR2: GTSNPN and SVGIG (reference sequence). This CDR3 spans 14 amino acids. Trimming removed 3 bases from V and 0 bases from J; junction bases left unmatched: 1. CDR3 in DNA: TGTGCCTGGAGGGGGACAGCAACTAATGAAAAACTGTTTTTT. It specifies CAWRGTATNEKLFF.

The rearrangement links TRBV5-1 to TRBJ2-1; no clear D. V lost 2 bases and J 8 bases, leaving 5 bases between the germline ends. In germline, CDR1 is SGHRS, CDR2 YFSETQ. The CDR3 consists of 11 residues. Here the CDR3 reads CASSLSDEQFF. The CDR3, as DNA: TGCGCCAGCAGCTTAAGCGATGAGCAGTTCTTC. Full variable domain (remainder filled in from reference TRBV5-1 and TRBJ2-1): KAGVTQTPRYLIKTRGQQVTLSCSPISGHRSVSWYQQTPGQGLQFLFEYFSETQRNKGNFPGRFSGRQFSNSRSEMNVSTLELGDSALYLCASSLSDEQFFGPGTRLTVL.

V and J are TRBV12-3 or TRBV12-4 and TRBJ2-7; D remains unclear. The CDR3 covers 13 residues. V gave up 2 bases and J gave up 5 bases, with 10 bases separating them. The DNA for the CDR3 is TGTGCCAGCAGTTTAAGCTTTTTGAACGAGCAGTACTTC. Protein sequence: CASSLSFLNEQYF.

The V gene is TRBV13, the J gene TRBJ2-3; 9 bases are shared with TRBD1. There are 15 residues in the CDR3. V shed 5 bases, J shed 1 base, and the junction held 4 bases outside the gene matches. CDR1 is PRHDT and CDR2 is FYEKMQ in the germline V gene (reference sequence). CDR3 DNA sequence: TGTGCCAGCAGCCCTTACAGGGGGCGCACAGATACGCAGTATTTT. This sequence encodes CASSPYRGRTDTQYF. The entire variable domain, with the rest obtained from reference TRBV13 and TRBJ2-3, is as follows: AAGVIQSPRHLIKEKRETATLKCYPIPRHDTVYWYQQGPGQDPQFLISFYEKMQSDKGSIPDRFSAQQFSDYHSELNMSSLELGDSALYFCASSPYRGRTDTQYFGPGTRLTVL.

Notes on this clone: At the DNA level, this CDR3 is encoded by other sequences in the same sample as well. V usage is TRBV7-9 and J usage is TRBJ1-1; D is undetermined. This CDR3 has 15 residues. CDR1 is SEHNR and CDR2 is FQNEAQ in the germline V gene (reference sequence). Deletions cut 1 base from V and 0 bases from J, with 9 bases between. The CDR3 region is CASSLVSGVNTEAFF. The CDR3 region has the DNA TGTGCCAGCAGCTTAGTATCCGGTGTGAACACTGAAGCTTTCTTT.

Here the CDR3 reads CASGTSGLAKNIQYF. The DNA for the CDR3 is TGCGCAAGCGGGACTAGCGGTTTAGCCAAAAACATTCAGTACTTC. This chain joins TRBV10-2 and TRBJ2-4, with 11 bases that match TRBD2. CDR1 is WSHSY and CDR2 is SAAADI in the germline V gene. The CDR3 length is 15 residues.

This clone was observed a single time. The chain uses TRBV6-5 and TRBJ1-5; 9 bases are shared with TRBD1. This CDR3 has 16 residues. J was trimmed by 3 bases and V by 0 bases; bases with no gene match: 3. The V gene's germline CDR1 is MNHEY and CDR2 SVGAGI. CDR3 nucleotide sequence: TGTGCCAGCAGTTACTCCGGGACAGGGAACAATCAGCCCCAGCATTTT. This encodes CASSYSGTGNNQPQHF.

The CDR3 nucleotides read TGTGCCAGCAGCCCTCAAGAGACCCAGTACTTC. Amino acids: CASSPQETQYF. The chain employs TRBV7-9 and TRBJ2-5; no clear D. CDR3 length: 11 residues. With 5 bases removed from V and 2 bases from J, the gap between germline ends came to 3 bases. Per the germline V gene, CDR1 is SEHNR and CDR2 is FQNEAQ (reference sequence).

V is TRBV1 and J is TRBJ2-7; the DNA was not used to check the table's D call, TRBD2. TRBV1 is an annotated pseudogene. This CDR3 spans 15 amino acids. As DNA, the CDR3 is TGCACCAGCAGCCAAGCGGGGGGGCCATCTCCCGAGCAGTACTTC. Translation gives CTSSQAGGPSPEQYF.

As DNA, the CDR3 is TGTGCCACCAGCAGAGATAATACGGGAGAAATGATTGAGTCCTACAATGAGCAGTTCTTC. It yields the protein CATSRDNTGEMIESYNEQFF. V and J are TRBV15 and TRBJ2-1; weak D call: TRBD2 (6 bases). CDR1 is LNHNV, CDR2 YYDKDF, per germline (reference sequence). The CDR3 is 20 amino acids. The germline V and J ends were trimmed by 0 bases and 1 base, with 22 bases remaining between them. Based on the CDR3 plus reference TRBV15 and TRBJ2-1, the full variable domain is DAMVIQNPRYQVTQFGKPVTLSCSQTLNHNVMYWYQQKSSQAPKLLFHYYDKDFNNEADTPDNFQSRRPNTSFCFLDIRSPGLGDTAMYLCATSRDNTGEMIESYNEQFFGPGTRLTVL.

The J gene is TRBJ1-3, the V gene TRBV3-1 (or the pseudogene TRBV3-2); 8 nucleotides align to TRBD1. The CDR3 runs 14 residues. Germline V gene data show CDR1 as LGHDT and CDR2 as YNNKEL (reference sequence). Trimming removed 4 bases from V and 5 bases from J; junction bases left unmatched: 4. The CDR3 DNA follows: TGTGCCAGCAGCCCCAGGGGGCCAAGAAACACCATATATTTT. Translating it yields CASSPRGPRNTIYF.

This clone appeared once. The rearrangement uses TRBV19 and TRBJ2-5, with TRBD1 identical over 9 bases. The CDR3 length is 15 residues. Looked up from germline, CDR1 is LNHDA and CDR2 is SQIVND (reference sequence). V shed 6 bases, J shed 1 base, and the junction held 6 bases outside the gene matches. CDR3 in DNA: TGTGCCAGTAGGAGGGGACAGGGAATCCAAGAGACCCAGTACTTC. Translated, it gives CASRRGQGIQETQYF.

The V gene is TRBV19, the J gene TRBJ2-1, with D tentatively TRBD1 (5 bases). The CDR3 spans 14 residues. Deletions cut 5 bases from V and 5 bases from J, with 13 bases between. Germline loops: CDR1 LNHDA, CDR2 SQIVND (reference sequence). DNA for the CDR3: TGTGCCAGTAGTGCTTTAGACAGAAACAATGAGCAGTTCTTC. Protein: CASSALDRNNEQFF.

CDR3 DNA sequence: TGCGCCAGCAGCACCAGGGGAGAGCAGTTCTTC. It specifies CASSTRGEQFF. The chain couples TRBV5-1 to TRBJ2-1; the D gene is possibly TRBD1 (6 bases). Germline CDR1 SGHRS, CDR2 YFSETQ. V was cut by 4 bases and J by 10 bases, with 9 bases left in between. CDR3 size: 11 residues.

CDR3 residues: CASSLDGRFNSPLHF. Written as DNA, the CDR3 is TGTGCCAGCAGTTTGGATGGCAGGTTCAATTCACCCCTCCACTTT. This chain links TRBV28 with TRBJ1-6, with D unresolved. Germline loops: CDR1 MDHEN, CDR2 SYDVKM. The CDR3 extends over 15 amino acids. V was shortened by 3 bases and J by 7 bases, with 13 bases between the two germline ends.

The rearrangement uses TRBV7-2 and TRBJ1-4; TRBD1 matches at 7 bases. In germline, CDR1 is SGHTA, CDR2 FQGNSA. The trim removed 4 bases at V and 2 bases at J, leaving 7 bases unmatched. The CDR3 is 16 amino acids. In DNA form, the CDR3 reads TGTGCCAGCAGCTCCAGATTGACAGGGACTAATGAAAAACTGTTTTTT. Translated: CASSSRLTGTNEKLFF.

CDR3 loop: CASTRTAFMNTEAFF. The CDR3 region has the DNA TGTGCCAGCACCAGGACAGCCTTTATGAACACTGAAGCTTTCTTT. The rearrangement links TRBV5-4 to TRBJ1-1; perhaps TRBD1 as D (6 bases). The ends were cut back, 6 bases at V and 0 bases at J, with 15 bases in the middle. CDR1 and CDR2 from the germline V gene are SGHNT and YYREEE (reference sequence). The CDR3 runs 15 residues.

V gene TRBV5-1 combines with J gene TRBJ2-5; 10 bases agree with TRBD2. V trimming: 0 bases; J trimming: 1 base; junction bases outside the gene matches: 0. The CDR3 runs to 15 residues. Germline V gives CDR1 SGHRS, CDR2 YFSETQ. The CDR3 DNA reads as TGCGCCAGCAGCTTGGAGCGGGGGGGCCAAGAGACCCAGTACTTC. Translating it yields CASSLERGGQETQYF.

In DNA, the CDR3 is TGTGCCAGCAGCTTAGTCGGGTTCGGACTTGAAGAGACCCAGTACTTC. Translating gives CASSLVGFGLEETQYF. The chain is built from TRBV7-8 and TRBJ2-5; D is perhaps TRBD2 (5 bases). Germline V CDR1 and CDR2: SGHVS, FQNEAQ. V dropped 1 base and J dropped 3 bases, with 15 bases sitting between them. The CDR3 runs to 16 residues.